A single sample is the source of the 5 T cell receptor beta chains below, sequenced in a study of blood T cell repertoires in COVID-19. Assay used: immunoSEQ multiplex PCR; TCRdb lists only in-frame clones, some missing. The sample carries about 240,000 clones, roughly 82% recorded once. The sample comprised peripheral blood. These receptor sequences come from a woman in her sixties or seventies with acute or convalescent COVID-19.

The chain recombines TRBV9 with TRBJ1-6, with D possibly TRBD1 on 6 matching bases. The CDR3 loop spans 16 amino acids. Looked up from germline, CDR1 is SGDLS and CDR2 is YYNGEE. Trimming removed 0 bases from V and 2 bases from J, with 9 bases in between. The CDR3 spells CASSVEGGTYNSPLHF. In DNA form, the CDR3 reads TGTGCCAGCAGCGTAGAGGGGGGGACCTATAATTCACCCCTCCACTTT.

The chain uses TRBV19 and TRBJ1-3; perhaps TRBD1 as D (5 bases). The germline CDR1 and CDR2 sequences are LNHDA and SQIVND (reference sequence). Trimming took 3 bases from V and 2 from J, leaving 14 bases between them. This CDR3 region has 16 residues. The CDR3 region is CASSMSMEGTGNTIYF. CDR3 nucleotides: TGTGCCAGTAGTATGTCCATGGAGGGGACTGGAAACACCATATATTTT.

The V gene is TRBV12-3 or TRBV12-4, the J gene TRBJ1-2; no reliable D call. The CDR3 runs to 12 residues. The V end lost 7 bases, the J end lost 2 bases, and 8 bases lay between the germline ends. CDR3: CASTDNNYGYTF. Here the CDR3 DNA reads TGTGCCAGCACCGACAACAACTATGGCTACACCTTC.

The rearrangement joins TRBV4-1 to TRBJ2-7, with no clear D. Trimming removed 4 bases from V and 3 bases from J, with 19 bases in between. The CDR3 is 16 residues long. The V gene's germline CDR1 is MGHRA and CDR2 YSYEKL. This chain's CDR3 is CASSPTPVWKNYEQYF. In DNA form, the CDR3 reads TGCGCCAGCAGCCCGACACCTGTGTGGAAAAACTACGAGCAGTACTTC.

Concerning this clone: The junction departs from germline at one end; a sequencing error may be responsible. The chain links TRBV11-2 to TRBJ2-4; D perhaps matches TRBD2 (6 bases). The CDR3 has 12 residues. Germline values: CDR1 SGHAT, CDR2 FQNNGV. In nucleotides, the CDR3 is TGTGCCAGCAGCCTAGGGCGGGACGGAGTACACTTC. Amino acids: CASSLGRDGVHF.